These T cell receptor beta chains were read from a single sample in a study of blood T cell repertoires in COVID-19. The data were produced by immunoSEQ multiplex PCR, yet TCRdb's version contains in-frame clones alone and is incomplete. The table lists around 25,000 clones, roughly nine tenths of them singletons. Sequences were obtained from peripheral blood. The receptors here all came from a man aged 50 to 60 with active COVID-19. Both conserved end residues are part of each CDR3. The D gene is left open where the match is weak. Expanded clones get a size class; other rows say once, few or many, or leave the size out.

j_call,d_call,clone_size,v_call,cdr3_nt,cdr3_aa
TRBJ2-1,TRBD2,NA,TRBV27,TGTGCCAGCAGTTTACCTAGCGGGATGTCCAATGAGCAGTTCTTC,CASSLPSGMSNEQFF
TRBJ2-1,NA,NA,TRBV29-1,TGCAGCGTTCTAGGCGGAGTGAGCTCCTACAATGAGCAGTTCTTC,CSVLGGVSSYNEQFF
TRBJ2-7,TRBD2,NA,TRBV7-2,TGTGCCAGCAGCCTCCGGACTAGCGGGGCAAACGAGCAGTACTTC,CASSLRTSGANEQYF
TRBJ1-1,NA,NA,TRBV3-1/TRBV3-2,TGTGCCAGCAGCGTTCGGGGGGCGGACATGAACACTGAAGCTTTCTTT,CASSVRGADMNTEAFF
TRBJ2-3,NA,NA,TRBV11-3,TGTGCCAGCAGCTTAGGTGTAGTCACCGACACAGATACGCAGTATTTT,CASSLGVVTDTDTQYF
TRBJ2-1,TRBD1,NA,TRBV2,TGTGCCAGCAGTGCGGACAGGGGCGAACTCAATGAGCAGTTCTTC,CASSADRGELNEQFF
TRBJ1-5,NA,once,TRBV11-2,TGTGCCAGCAGCGCGACAGGTGAAGGGTCTCAGCCCCAGCATTTT,CASSATGEGSQPQHF
TRBJ2-7,NA,NA,TRBV28,TGTGCCAGCAGCTGGACTTCACGGAACGAGCAGTACTTC,CASSWTSRNEQYF
TRBJ2-2,TRBD2,NA,TRBV7-2,TGTGCCAGCAGCCCCCTAGCGGGGGGCGTTTCCGGGGAGCTGTTTTTT,CASSPLAGGVSGELFF
TRBJ2-5,NA,NA,TRBV9,TGTGCCAGCAGCGTTCATCCGGGGGCTAGCGGCCCTCAAGAGACCCAGTACTTC,CASSVHPGASGPQETQYF
TRBJ1-1,TRBD1,once,TRBV5-1,TGCGCCAGCAGCTTGGGACTGACAGGGGACATGAACACTGAAGCTTTCTTT,CASSLGLTGDMNTEAFF
TRBJ2-1,NA,NA,TRBV7-2,TGTGCCAGCAGCTTAGAGGGCGGGGGCAACTACAATGAGCAGTTCTTC,CASSLEGGGNYNEQFF
TRBJ2-3,NA,NA,TRBV5-4,TGTGCCAGCAGGGGTTACGGGGATACGCAGTATTTT,CASRGYGDTQYF
TRBJ1-3,NA,NA,TRBV7-6,TGTGCCAGCAGCTTAGAGCCACAGGCGATCTCTGGAAACACCATATATTTT,CASSLEPQAISGNTIYF
TRBJ2-7,NA,NA,TRBV7-2,TGTGCCAGCAGCTTAGTAGGCGGCCCCTACGAGCAGTACTTC,CASSLVGGPYEQYF
TRBJ2-7,NA,NA,TRBV2,TGTGCCAGCAGTGAAACAAACTACGAGCAGTACTTC,CASSETNYEQYF
TRBJ1-5,TRBD1,NA,TRBV5-6,TGTGCCAGCAGCAAACGGACAGGGGCTCAGCCCCAGCATTTT,CASSKRTGAQPQHF
TRBJ1-2,NA,NA,TRBV18,TGTGCCAGCTCACTCACGGCCTCCCGAACAGGCTATGGCTACACCTTC,CASSLTASRTGYGYTF
TRBJ2-3,TRBD1,NA,TRBV4-2,TGTGCCAGCAGCCCTGGGACAGGGGGCACAGATACGCAGTATTTT,CASSPGTGGTDTQYF
TRBJ1-5,NA,NA,TRBV19,TGTGCCAGTAGTATAGCGAGGGGGAAAGGCAATCAGCCCCAGCATTTT,CASSIARGKGNQPQHF
TRBJ2-2,NA,NA,TRBV6-5,TGTGCCACCCAGACAGGATGGAACACCGGGGAGCTGTTTTTT,CATQTGWNTGELFF
TRBJ2-1,NA,NA,TRBV2,TGTGCCGTGAACCGGGACTCCACAATAAATGAGCAGTTCTTC,CAVNRDSTINEQFF
TRBJ1-5,NA,NA,TRBV7-2,TGTGCCAGCAGCCTAGAATACAATCAGCCCCAGCATTTT,CASSLEYNQPQHF
TRBJ1-2,NA,once,TRBV2,TGTGCCAGCACCCAGGGAGGGGTTGATGGCTACACCTTC,CASTQGGVDGYTF
TRBJ1-1,NA,NA,TRBV5-1,TGCGCCAGCAGCGGTCCGGACACGGTCACTGAAGCTTTCTTT,CASSGPDTVTEAFF
TRBJ1-1,TRBD1,NA,TRBV10-3,TGTGCCATCAGTGCTGGGACAGGTGAAGCTTTCTTT,CAISAGTGEAFF
TRBJ2-1,NA,NA,TRBV7-3,TGTGCCAGCAGTGCGCGGACAGCGACCTACAATGAGCAGTTCTTC,CASSARTATYNEQFF
TRBJ2-3,TRBD1,NA,TRBV11-2,TGTGCCAGCAGCTTAGATCGAGTCGGTACAGGGGGTCTGGCAGATACGCAGTATTTT,CASSLDRVGTGGLADTQYF
TRBJ1-2,TRBD1,NA,TRBV19,TGTGCCAGTAGTGGGACAGGGGGGAACTATGGCTACACCTTC,CASSGTGGNYGYTF
TRBJ2-1,TRBD2,NA,TRBV5-6,TGTGCCAGCAGCTTGACCCTAGCGGGAGTTAATGCCAATGAGCAGTTCTTC,CASSLTLAGVNANEQFF
TRBJ2-6,NA,NA,TRBV10-3,TGTGCCATCAGTACCCAGGTAACTGGGGCCAACGTCCTGACTTTC,CAISTQVTGANVLTF
TRBJ1-2,TRBD1,NA,TRBV6-6,TGTGCCAGCTTTAAACTCGGGACAGTTCCGTTTGGCTACACCTTC,CASFKLGTVPFGYTF
TRBJ1-1,TRBD1,NA,TRBV18,TGTGCCAGCTCACCACCGACAGGGGGAAGCACTGAAGCTTTCTTT,CASSPPTGGSTEAFF
TRBJ1-4,NA,NA,TRBV3-1/TRBV3-2,TGTGCCAGCAGCCAAGATCCCACAGGGACGTCAACTAATGAAAAACTGTTTTTT,CASSQDPTGTSTNEKLFF
TRBJ1-1,NA,NA,TRBV28,TGTGCCAGCAGGGCCATGAGGGGGAGCGGCACTGAAGCTTTCTTT,CASRAMRGSGTEAFF
TRBJ2-2,NA,NA,TRBV25-1,TGTGCCAGCAGAGGGGTCGGCAACACCGGGGAGCTGTTTTTT,CASRGVGNTGELFF
TRBJ2-3,TRBD2,NA,TRBV4-2,TGTGCCAGCAGCCATTGGGGGGGAACAGATACGCAGTATTTT,CASSHWGGTDTQYF